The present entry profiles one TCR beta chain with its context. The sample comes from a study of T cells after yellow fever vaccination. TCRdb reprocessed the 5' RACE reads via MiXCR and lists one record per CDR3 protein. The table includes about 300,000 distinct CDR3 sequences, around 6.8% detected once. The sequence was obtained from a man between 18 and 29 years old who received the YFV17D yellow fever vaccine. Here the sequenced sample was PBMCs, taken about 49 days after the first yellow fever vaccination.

This CDR3 reads CASSDRLSYEQYV. The CDR3 DNA is TGTGCCAGCAGCGACAGGCTCTCCTACGAGCAGTACGTC. The rearrangement joins TRBV14 to TRBJ2-7, with D tentatively TRBD1 (6 bases). CDR1 and CDR2 from the germline V gene are SGHDN and FVKESK. This CDR3 spans 13 amino acids. V lost 5 bases and J lost 0, with 8 bases in between.